This TCR beta chain was obtained from a study of identifying expanded T cells in peripheral blood. Study conclusions and caveats: About 1.3 clones differed between technical replicates, versus around 15 and 19 over time.

Germline CDR1 reads MNHNS; CDR2 reads SASEGT. This CDR3 is 15 amino acids long. The V end was cut by 7 bases, the J end by 4 bases, with 14 bases between. Collection occurred without any documented infections or immune events in donors. TCRdb keeps only in-frame clones here, not all; method: immunoSEQ multiplex PCR. The data show around 60,000 clones, about 83% seen once. Sample share makes this clone medium-sized (0.01 to 0.1%). The antigen is unknown. Sequencing was performed on blood. The receptor was derived from a person aged 18 to 70 in good health. The V and J genes are TRBV6-1 and TRBJ1-6; D gene ambiguous. This CDR3 reads CASTPPSSYNSPLHF. The CDR3 nucleotides read TGTGCCAGCACCCCCCCCTCCTCGTATAATTCACCCCTCCACTTT.